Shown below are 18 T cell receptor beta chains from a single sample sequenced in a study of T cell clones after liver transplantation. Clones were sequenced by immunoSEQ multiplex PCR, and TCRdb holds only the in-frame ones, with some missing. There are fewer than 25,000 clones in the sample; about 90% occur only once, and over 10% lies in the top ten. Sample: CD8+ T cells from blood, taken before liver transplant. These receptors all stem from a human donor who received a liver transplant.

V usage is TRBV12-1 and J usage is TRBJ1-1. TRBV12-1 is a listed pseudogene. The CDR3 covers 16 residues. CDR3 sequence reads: CASSPGEGSRRTEAFF. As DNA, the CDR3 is TGTGCCAGCAGCCCCGGGGAAGGGAGCCGAAGGACTGAAGCTTTCTTT.

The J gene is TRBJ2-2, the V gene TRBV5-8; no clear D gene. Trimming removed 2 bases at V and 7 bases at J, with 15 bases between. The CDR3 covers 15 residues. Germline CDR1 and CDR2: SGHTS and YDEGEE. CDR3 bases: TGTGCCAGCAGCTTCCCGGGCCCAGCAGTCGGGGAGCTGTTTTTT. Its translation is CASSFPGPAVGELFF.

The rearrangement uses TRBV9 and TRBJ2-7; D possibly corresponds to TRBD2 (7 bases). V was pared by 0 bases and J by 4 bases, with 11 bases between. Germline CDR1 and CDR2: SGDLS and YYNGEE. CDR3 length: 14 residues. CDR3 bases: TGTGCCAGCAGCGTAGCGGGGGGCGGGTACGAGCAGTACTTC. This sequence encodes CASSVAGGGYEQYF.

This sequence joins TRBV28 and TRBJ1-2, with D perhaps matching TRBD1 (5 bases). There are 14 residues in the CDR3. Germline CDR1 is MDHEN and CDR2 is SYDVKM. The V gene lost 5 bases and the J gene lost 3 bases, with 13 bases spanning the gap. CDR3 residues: CASSQRGRDYGYTF. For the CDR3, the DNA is TGTGCCAGCAGTCAGAGGGGACGGGACTATGGCTACACCTTC.

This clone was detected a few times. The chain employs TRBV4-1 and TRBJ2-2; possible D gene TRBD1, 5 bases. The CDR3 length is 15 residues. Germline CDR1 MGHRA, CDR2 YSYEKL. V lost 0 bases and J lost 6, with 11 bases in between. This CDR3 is CASSQDPQGAGELFF. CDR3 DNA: TGCGCCAGCAGCCAAGATCCCCAGGGCGCCGGGGAGCTGTTTTTT.

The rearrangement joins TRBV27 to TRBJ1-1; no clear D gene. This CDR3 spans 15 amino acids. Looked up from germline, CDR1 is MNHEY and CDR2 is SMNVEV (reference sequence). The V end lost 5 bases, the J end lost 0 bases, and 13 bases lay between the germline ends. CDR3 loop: CASSTLGDMNTEAFF. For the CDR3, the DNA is TGTGCCAGCAGTACCCTCGGCGATATGAACACTGAAGCTTTCTTT.

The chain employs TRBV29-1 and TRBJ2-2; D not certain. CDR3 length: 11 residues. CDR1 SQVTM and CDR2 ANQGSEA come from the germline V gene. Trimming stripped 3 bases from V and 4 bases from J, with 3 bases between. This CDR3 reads CSVEATGELFF. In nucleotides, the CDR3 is TGCAGCGTTGAGGCCACCGGGGAGCTGTTTTTT.

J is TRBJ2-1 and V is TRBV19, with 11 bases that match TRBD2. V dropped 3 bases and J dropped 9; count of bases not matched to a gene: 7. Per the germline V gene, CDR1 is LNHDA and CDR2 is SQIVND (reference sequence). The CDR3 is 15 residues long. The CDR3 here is CASSITSGSFSEQFF. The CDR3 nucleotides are TGTGCCAGTAGTATTACTAGCGGGAGTTTTAGTGAGCAGTTCTTC.

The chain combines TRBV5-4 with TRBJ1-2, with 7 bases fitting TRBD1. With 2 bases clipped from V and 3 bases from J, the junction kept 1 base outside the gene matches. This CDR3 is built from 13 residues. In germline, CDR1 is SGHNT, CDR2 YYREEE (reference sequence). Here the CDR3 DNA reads TGTGCCAGCAGCTTAGACAGGGACTATGGCTACACCTTC. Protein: CASSLDRDYGYTF.

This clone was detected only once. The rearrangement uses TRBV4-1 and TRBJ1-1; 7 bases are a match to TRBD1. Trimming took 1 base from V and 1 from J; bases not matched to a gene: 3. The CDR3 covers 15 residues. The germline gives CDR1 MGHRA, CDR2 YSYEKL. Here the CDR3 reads CASSQVAGGNTEAFF. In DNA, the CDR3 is TGCGCCAGCAGCCAAGTTGCAGGGGGGAACACTGAAGCTTTCTTT.

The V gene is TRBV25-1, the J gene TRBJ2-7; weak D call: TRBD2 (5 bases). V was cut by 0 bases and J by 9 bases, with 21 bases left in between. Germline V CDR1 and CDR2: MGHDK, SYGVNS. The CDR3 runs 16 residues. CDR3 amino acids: CASSEYGEGQRERQYF. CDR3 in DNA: TGTGCCAGCAGTGAATATGGTGAGGGCCAAAGGGAGAGGCAGTACTTC.

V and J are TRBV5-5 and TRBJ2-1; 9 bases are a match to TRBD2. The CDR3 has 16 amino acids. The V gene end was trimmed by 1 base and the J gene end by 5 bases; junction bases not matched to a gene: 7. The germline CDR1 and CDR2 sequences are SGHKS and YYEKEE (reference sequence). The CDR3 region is CASSLKLAGSHNEQFF. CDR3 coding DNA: TGTGCCAGCAGCTTGAAGCTAGCGGGGAGCCACAATGAGCAGTTCTTC.

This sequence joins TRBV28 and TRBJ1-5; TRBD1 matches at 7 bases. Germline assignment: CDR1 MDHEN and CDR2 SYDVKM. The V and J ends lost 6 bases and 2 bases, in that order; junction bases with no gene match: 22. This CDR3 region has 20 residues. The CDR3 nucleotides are TGTGCCAGCAGCACCCCGGTGGCAGGGGGTACTGAGTGGGGCAATCAGCCCCAGCATTTT. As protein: CASSTPVAGGTEWGNQPQHF.

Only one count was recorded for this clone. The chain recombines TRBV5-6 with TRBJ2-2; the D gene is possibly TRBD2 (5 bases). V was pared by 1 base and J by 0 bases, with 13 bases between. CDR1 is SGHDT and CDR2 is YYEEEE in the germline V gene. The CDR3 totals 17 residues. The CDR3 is CASSLWAGDTNTGELFF. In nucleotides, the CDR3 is TGTGCCAGCAGCTTGTGGGCGGGTGACACGAACACCGGGGAGCTGTTTTTT. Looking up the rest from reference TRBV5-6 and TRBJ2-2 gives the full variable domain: DAGVTQSPTHLIKTRGQQVTLRCSPKSGHDTVSWYQQALGQGPQFIFQYYEEEERQRGNFPDRFSGHQFPNYSSELNVNALLLGDSALYLCASSLWAGDTNTGELFFGEGSRLTVL.

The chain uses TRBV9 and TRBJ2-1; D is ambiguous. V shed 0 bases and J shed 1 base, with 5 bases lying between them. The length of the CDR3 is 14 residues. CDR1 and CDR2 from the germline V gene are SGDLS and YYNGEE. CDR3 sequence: CASSVEGSYNEQFF. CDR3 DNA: TGTGCCAGCAGCGTAGAAGGATCCTACAATGAGCAGTTCTTC.

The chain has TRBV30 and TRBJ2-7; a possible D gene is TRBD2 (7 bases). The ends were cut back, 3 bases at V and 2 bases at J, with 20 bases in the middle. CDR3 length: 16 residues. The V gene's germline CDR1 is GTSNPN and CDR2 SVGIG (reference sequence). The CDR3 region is CAWRDLKGGSPYEQYF. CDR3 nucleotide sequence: TGTGCCTGGAGAGACCTGAAGGGGGGGAGCCCCTACGAGCAGTACTTC.

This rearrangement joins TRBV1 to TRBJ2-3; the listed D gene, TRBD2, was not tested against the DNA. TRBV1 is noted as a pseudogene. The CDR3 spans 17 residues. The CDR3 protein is CTSSQQGLAGGPDTQYF. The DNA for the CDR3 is TGCACCAGCAGCCAACAAGGACTAGCGGGAGGGCCAGATACGCAGTATTTT.

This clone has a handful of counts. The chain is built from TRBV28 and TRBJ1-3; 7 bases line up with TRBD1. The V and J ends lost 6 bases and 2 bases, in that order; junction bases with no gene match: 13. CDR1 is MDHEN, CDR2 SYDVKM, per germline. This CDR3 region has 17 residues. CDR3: CASSTRQGLLAGNTIYF. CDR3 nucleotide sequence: TGTGCCAGCAGCACTAGACAGGGTTTGTTGGCTGGAAACACCATATATTTT.